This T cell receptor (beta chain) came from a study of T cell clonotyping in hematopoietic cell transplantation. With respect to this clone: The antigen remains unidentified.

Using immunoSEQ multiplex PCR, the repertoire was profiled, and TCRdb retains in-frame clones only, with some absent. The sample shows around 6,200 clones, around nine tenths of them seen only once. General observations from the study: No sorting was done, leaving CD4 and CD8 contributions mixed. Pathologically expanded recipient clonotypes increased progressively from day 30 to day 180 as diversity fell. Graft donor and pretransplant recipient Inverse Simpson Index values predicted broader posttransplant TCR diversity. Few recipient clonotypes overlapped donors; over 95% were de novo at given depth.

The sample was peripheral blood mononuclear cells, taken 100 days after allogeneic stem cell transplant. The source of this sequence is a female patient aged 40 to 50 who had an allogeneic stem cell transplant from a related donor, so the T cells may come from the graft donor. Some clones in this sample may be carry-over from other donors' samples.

CDR3 region: CASSLVDRGTEAFF. The DNA for the CDR3 is TGTGCCAGCAGCTTGGTGGACAGGGGTACTGAAGCTTTCTTT. V usage is TRBV5-6 and J usage is TRBJ1-1; 9 positions agree with TRBD1. Trimming cost V 0 bases and J 5 bases; bases outside gene matches: 2. Germline CDR1 reads SGHDT; CDR2 reads YYEEEE. The CDR3 spans 14 residues. Based on the CDR3 plus reference TRBV5-6 and TRBJ1-1, the full variable domain is DAGVTQSPTHLIKTRGQQVTLRCSPKSGHDTVSWYQQALGQGPQFIFQYYEEEERQRGNFPDRFSGHQFPNYSSELNVNALLLGDSALYLCASSLVDRGTEAFFGQGTRLTVV.